This T cell receptor beta chain was sequenced in a study of shared clonotypes between healthy human individuals. Study at large: Per donor, three plates held CD4 naive cells, three held CD4 memory, two held CD8 naive and one held CD8 memory.

On this clone itself: What it recognizes is unknown.

The CDR3 is made up of 14 amino acids. Germline loops: CDR1 MDHEN, CDR2 SYDVKM. Trimming cost V 6 bases and J 3 bases, with 15 bases left between them. Study-level findings and limits: Shared clonotypes across all four donors exceeded non-shared ones in generation probability.

Naive CD8 cells were CD45RO-negative, positively selected for CCR7, excluding terminally differentiated effector memory CD45RA+ cells. Running of the assay took place at deep level. Per the study methods: Because ImmunoSEQ provided only junction sequences with no quality scores, the filtering differed. Using immunoSEQ multiplex PCR, the repertoire was profiled, and TCRdb retains in-frame clones only, with some absent. For V, J and clone size, that table is used; D and trimming come from the DNA. The table lists almost 700,000 clones, 92% of them singletons. The sequencing sample was made of naive CD8+ T cells sorted from blood. The source of this sequence is a man under 40 in good health. The J gene is TRBJ2-7, the V gene TRBV28; D is unresolved. CDR3 in DNA: TGTGCCAGCAGCCTACTGGATCTCCACTACGAGCAGTACTTC. Translated: CASSLLDLHYEQYF.